Sequencing of this T cell receptor beta chain was carried out in a study of response to subunit inactivated influenza vaccine. Study results and limitations: Authors suggested seasonal influenza vaccinations each recruit few new T cells.

This clonotype has at least ten counts. Its antigen is currently unknown. Via MiXCR, TCRdb re-called the RT-PCR reads, giving one row per CDR3 protein. This sample has about 780,000 distinct CDR3 sequences, with approximately 17% found just once. From germline, CDR1 is SGHKS and CDR2 YYEKEE (reference sequence). The length of the CDR3 is 14 residues. Trimming shortened V by 4 bases and J by 5 bases, and 13 bases separated the two germline ends. The receptor's source is a man in his fifties or sixties who received an inactivated influenza vaccine. The rearrangement joins TRBV5-5 to TRBJ2-1; D is ambiguous. Source: PBMCs from blood, taken roughly 5 days after vaccination. Here the CDR3 reads CASSHGRRDNEQFF. DNA of the CDR3: TGTGCCAGCAGCCACGGCCGGCGCGACAATGAGCAGTTCTTC. Combining the CDR3 with reference TRBV5-5 and TRBJ2-1 gives the whole variable domain DAGVTQSPTHLIKTRGQQVTLRCSPISGHKSVSWYQQVLGQGPQFIFQYYEKEERGRGNFPDRFSARQFPNYSSELNVNALLLGDSALYLCASSHGRRDNEQFFGPGTRLTVL.